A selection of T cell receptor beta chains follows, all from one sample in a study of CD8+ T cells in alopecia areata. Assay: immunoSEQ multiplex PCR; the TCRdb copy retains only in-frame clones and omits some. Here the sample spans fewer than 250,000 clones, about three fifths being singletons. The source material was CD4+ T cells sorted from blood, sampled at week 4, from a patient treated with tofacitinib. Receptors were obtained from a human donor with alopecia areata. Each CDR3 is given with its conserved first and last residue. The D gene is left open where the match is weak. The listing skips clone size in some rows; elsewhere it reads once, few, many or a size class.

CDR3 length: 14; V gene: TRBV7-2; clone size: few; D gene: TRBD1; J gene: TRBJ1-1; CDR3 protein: CASRPRGGGTEAFF; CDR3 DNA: TGTGCCAGCAGACCCAGGGGGGGCGGCACTGAAGCTTTCTTT
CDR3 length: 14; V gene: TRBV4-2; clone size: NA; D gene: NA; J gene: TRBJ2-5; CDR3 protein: CASSQISGEETQYF; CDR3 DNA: TGTGCCAGCAGCCAAATTTCCGGTGAGGAGACCCAGTACTTC
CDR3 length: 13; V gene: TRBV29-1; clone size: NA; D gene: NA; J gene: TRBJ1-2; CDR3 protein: CSVVGTENYGYTF; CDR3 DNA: TGCAGCGTTGTCGGGACTGAGAACTATGGCTACACCTTC
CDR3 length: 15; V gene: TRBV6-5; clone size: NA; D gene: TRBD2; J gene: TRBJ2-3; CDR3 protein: CASSGTSGTRDTQYF; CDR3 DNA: TGTGCCAGCAGTGGGACTAGCGGAACCAGAGATACGCAGTATTTT
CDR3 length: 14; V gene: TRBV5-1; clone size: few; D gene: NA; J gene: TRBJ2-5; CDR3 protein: CASSADSWGETQYF; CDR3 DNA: TGCGCCAGCAGCGCGGACTCCTGGGGAGAGACCCAGTACTTC
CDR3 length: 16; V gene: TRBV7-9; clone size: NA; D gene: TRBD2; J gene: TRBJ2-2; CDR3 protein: CASSAGLAAGAGELFF; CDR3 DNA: TGTGCCAGCAGCGCGGGACTAGCGGCCGGGGCCGGGGAGCTGTTTTTT
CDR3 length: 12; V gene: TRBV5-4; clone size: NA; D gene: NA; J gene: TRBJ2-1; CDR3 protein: CASSPLTGKVFF; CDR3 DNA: TGTGCCAGCAGCCCCCTCACGGGGAAGGTGTTCTTC
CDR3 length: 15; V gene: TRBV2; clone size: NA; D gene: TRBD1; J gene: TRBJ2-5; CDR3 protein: CASRPLDRERETQYF; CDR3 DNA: TGTGCCAGCCGCCCATTGGACAGGGAACGAGAGACCCAGTACTTC
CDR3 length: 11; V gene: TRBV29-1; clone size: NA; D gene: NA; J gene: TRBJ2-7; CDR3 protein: CSACTEAEQYF; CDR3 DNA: TGCAGCGCCTGCACAGAGGCCGAGCAGTACTTC
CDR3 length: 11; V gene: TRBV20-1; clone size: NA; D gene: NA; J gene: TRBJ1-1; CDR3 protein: CSPLENTEAFF; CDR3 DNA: TGCAGCCCTTTGGAGAACACTGAAGCTTTCTTT
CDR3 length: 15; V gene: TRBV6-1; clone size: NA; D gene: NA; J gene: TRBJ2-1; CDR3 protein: CASSESGLSYNEQFF; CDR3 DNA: TGTGCCAGCAGCGAAAGCGGGCTATCCTACAATGAGCAGTTCTTC
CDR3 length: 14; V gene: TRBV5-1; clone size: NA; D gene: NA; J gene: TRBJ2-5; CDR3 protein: CASSLDLPGETQYF; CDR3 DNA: TGCGCCAGCAGCTTGGACTTGCCCGGGGAGACCCAGTACTTC
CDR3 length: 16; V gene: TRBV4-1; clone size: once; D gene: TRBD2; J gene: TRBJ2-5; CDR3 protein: CASSQGLAGGQETQYF; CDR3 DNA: TGCGCCAGCAGCCAGGGACTAGCGGGAGGCCAAGAGACCCAGTACTTC
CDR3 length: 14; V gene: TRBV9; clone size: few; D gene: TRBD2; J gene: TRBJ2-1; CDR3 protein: CASSEGLAEAQQFF; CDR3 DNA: TGTGCCAGCAGCGAGGGGCTAGCGGAGGCCCAGCAGTTCTTC
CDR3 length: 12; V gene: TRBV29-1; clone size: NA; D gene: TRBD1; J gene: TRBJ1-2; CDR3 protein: CSTDRDESGYTF; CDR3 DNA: TGCAGTACAGACAGGGACGAGAGTGGCTACACCTTC
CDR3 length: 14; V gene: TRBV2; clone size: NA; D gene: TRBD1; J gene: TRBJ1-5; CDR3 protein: CASSGDSPDQPQHF; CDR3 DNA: TGTGCCAGCAGTGGGGACAGCCCGGATCAGCCCCAGCATTTT
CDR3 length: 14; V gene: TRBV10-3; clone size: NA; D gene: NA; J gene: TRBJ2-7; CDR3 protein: CAISEEGNYYEQYF; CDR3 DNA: TGTGCCATCAGTGAAGAGGGAAACTACTACGAGCAGTACTTC
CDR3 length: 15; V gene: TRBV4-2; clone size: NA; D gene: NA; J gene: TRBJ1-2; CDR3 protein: CASSQVRGREYGYTF; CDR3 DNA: TGTGCCAGCAGCCAAGTTAGGGGAAGGGAATATGGCTACACCTTC
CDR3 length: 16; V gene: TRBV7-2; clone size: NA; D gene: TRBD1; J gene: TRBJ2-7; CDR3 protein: CASSLDPDRGTYEQYF; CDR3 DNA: TGTGCCAGCAGCTTAGACCCGGACAGGGGGACCTACGAGCAGTACTTC
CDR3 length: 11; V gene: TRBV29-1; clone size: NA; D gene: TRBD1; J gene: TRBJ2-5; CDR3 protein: CSVYWGDREYF; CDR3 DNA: TGCAGCGTTTATTGGGGGGACAGGGAGTACTTC
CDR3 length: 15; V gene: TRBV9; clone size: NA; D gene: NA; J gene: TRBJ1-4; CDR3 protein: CASSVTDATNEKLFF; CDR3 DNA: TGTGCCAGCAGCGTGACAGACGCAACTAATGAAAAACTGTTTTTT
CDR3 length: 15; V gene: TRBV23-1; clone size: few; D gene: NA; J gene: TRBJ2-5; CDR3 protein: CASSQSPGLKETQYF; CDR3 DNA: TGCGCCAGCAGTCAGTCCCCCGGACTGAAAGAGACCCAGTACTTC
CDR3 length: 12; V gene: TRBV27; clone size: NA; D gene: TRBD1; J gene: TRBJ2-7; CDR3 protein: CASRQGDHEQYF; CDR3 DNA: TGTGCCAGCAGACAGGGGGACCACGAGCAGTACTTC